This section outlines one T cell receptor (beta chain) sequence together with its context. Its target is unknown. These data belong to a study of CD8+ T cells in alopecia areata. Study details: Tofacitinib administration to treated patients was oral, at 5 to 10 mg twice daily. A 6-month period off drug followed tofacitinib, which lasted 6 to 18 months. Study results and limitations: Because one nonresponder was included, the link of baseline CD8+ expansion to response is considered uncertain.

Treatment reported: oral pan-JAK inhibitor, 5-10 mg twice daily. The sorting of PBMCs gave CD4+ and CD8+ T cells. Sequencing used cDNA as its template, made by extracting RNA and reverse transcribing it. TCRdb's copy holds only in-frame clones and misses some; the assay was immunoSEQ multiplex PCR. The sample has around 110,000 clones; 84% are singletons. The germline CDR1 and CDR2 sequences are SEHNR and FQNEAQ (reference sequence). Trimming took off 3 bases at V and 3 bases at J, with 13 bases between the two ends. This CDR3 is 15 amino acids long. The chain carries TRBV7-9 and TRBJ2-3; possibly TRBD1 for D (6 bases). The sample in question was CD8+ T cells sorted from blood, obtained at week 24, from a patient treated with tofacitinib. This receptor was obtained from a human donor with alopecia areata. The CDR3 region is CASSLGQGSTDTQYF. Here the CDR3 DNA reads TGTGCCAGCAGCTTGGGGCAGGGGTCGACAGATACGCAGTATTTT.